These T cell receptor beta chains were read from a single sample in a study of CD8+ T cells in alopecia areata. Profiled with immunoSEQ multiplex PCR; TCRdb holds only in-frame clones, not every one. Of fewer than 350,000 clones listed, more than 45% were seen once; the top ten hold around 1.7%. The specimen was CD4+ T cells sorted from blood, collected at week 24, from a patient treated with tofacitinib. The receptors shown here come from a human donor with alopecia areata. Each CDR3 is given with its conserved first and last residue. Each record gives: J gene, clone size, V gene, D gene, CDR3 DNA, CDR3 protein. D genes are given only for firm matches. Clone size appears in some rows only: once, few, many, or a class for an expanded clone.

TRBJ2-7,.,TRBV6-6,TRBD1,TGTGCCAGCAGACGCCGACAGGGTGGGGAGCAGTACTTC,CASRRRQGGEQYF
TRBJ1-1,.,TRBV28,.,TGTGCCAGCGGGGCAGGGGTTGGGAACACTGAAGCTTTCTTT,CASGAGVGNTEAFF
TRBJ1-4,.,TRBV30,.,TGTGCCTGGAGTGTATTCGAAGCAACTAATGAAAAACTGTTTTTT,CAWSVFEATNEKLFF
TRBJ1-1,.,TRBV5-4,TRBD1,TGTGCCAGCAGACAGGGGCTGAACACTGAAGCTTTCTTT,CASRQGLNTEAFF
TRBJ2-5,.,TRBV5-1,.,TGCGCCAGCAGCTTGAGAAATGGGGAGACCCAGTACTTC,CASSLRNGETQYF
TRBJ2-3,.,TRBV5-1,.,TGCGCCAGCAGCTTCGGTGCGGCCACAGATACGCAGTATTTT,CASSFGAATDTQYF
TRBJ1-3,.,TRBV6-5,.,TGTGCCAGCAGCCCTACGGGCCCCCAGGACACCATATATTTT,CASSPTGPQDTIYF
TRBJ1-3,few,TRBV28,.,TGTGCCAGCAGTTTTGTCGGACATAGCTCTGGAAACACCATATATTTT,CASSFVGHSSGNTIYF
TRBJ1-6,.,TRBV6-1,.,TGTGCCAGCAGTGAAGCCAACAGGGCAGCTTCACCCCTCCACTTT,CASSEANRAASPLHF
TRBJ2-7,.,TRBV4-1,TRBD1,TGCGCCAGCAAAAGGACAGGGGGTTACGAGCAGTACTTC,CASKRTGGYEQYF
TRBJ2-3,.,TRBV9,TRBD2,TGTGCCAGCGGGGATGTCCTAGCGGGCATGGCAGATACGCAGTATTTT,CASGDVLAGMADTQYF
TRBJ1-5,.,TRBV6-1,TRBD1,TGTGCCAGCGGCATGGGACAGTCCAATCAGCCCCAGCATTTT,CASGMGQSNQPQHF
TRBJ1-1,.,TRBV29-1,TRBD1,TGCAGCGTCAGGGGGCGGTCGACCACTGAAGCTTTCTTT,CSVRGRSTTEAFF
TRBJ2-7,.,TRBV9,.,TGTGCCAGCAGCGTAGCCCAGCTAGCCTACGAGCAGTACTTC,CASSVAQLAYEQYF
TRBJ1-1,.,TRBV7-2,.,TGTGCCAGCAGCTCGACGATGAACACTGAAGCTTTCTTT,CASSSTMNTEAFF
TRBJ1-4,few,TRBV2,.,TGTGCCAGCAGTGAACAGGGGCTCGCGGGAGAAAAACTGTTTTTT,CASSEQGLAGEKLFF
TRBJ2-5,.,TRBV6-1,.,TGTGCCAGCAGTGAAAGTGGTTGGGGGGAGACCCAGTACTTC,CASSESGWGETQYF
TRBJ2-7,.,TRBV29-1,.,TGCAGCGTTGTCGACAGAACCTATTCTCGGCAGTACTTC,CSVVDRTYSRQYF
TRBJ2-1,.,TRBV2,TRBD1,TGTGCCAGCAGGGGACAGGGTCTCAATGAGCAGTTCTTC,CASRGQGLNEQFF
TRBJ2-4,few,TRBV29-1,.,TGCAGCGTCACAGGGACCAAAAACATTCAGTACTTC,CSVTGTKNIQYF
TRBJ1-1,.,TRBV19,.,TGTGCCAGTAGTATCTGGCAGGGAAGAACTGAAGCTTTCTTT,CASSIWQGRTEAFF
TRBJ2-5,.,TRBV19,TRBD1,TGTGCCAGTACCCCCCCAGGGGGCAGAGAGACCCAGTACTTC,CASTPPGGRETQYF
TRBJ1-2,.,TRBV29-1,TRBD1,TGCAGCGTACAGGGGGCACAGAGCGGTTCTAACTATGGCTACACCTTC,CSVQGAQSGSNYGYTF
TRBJ2-7,.,TRBV27,.,TGTGCCAGCAGTGGCAAAGGGGACTACGAGCAGTACTTC,CASSGKGDYEQYF
TRBJ2-5,.,TRBV20-1,.,TGCAGTGCAAAAAGGTCGGAGACCCAGTACTTC,CSAKRSETQYF
TRBJ2-7,.,TRBV2,TRBD1,TGTGCCAGCAGTGAACAGGGACAGGGCGAGCAGTACTTC,CASSEQGQGEQYF
TRBJ1-4,few,TRBV29-1,.,TGCAGCGTCCTAGGCGGAGAGGGGAATGAAAAACTGTTTTTT,CSVLGGEGNEKLFF
TRBJ2-7,.,TRBV5-1,.,TGCGCCAGCAGCTCACAGGGCCCCAACGAGCAGTACTTC,CASSSQGPNEQYF
TRBJ2-3,.,TRBV2,TRBD1,TGTGCCAGCAGTGCCGGGACAGGAGAAACGCAGTATTTT,CASSAGTGETQYF
TRBJ1-2,.,TRBV27,.,TGTGCCAGCAGTTTGTTCACTGGAGCTAACTATGGCTACACCTTC,CASSLFTGANYGYTF
TRBJ1-2,.,TRBV28,.,TGTGCCAGCAGTTTGCGCGCGGAGGGATTCGGAGGCTACACCTTC,CASSLRAEGFGGYTF
TRBJ2-5,few,TRBV29-1,TRBD1,TGCAGCGTGGGGGGACAGGGGATACAAGAGACCCAGTACTTC,CSVGGQGIQETQYF
TRBJ2-1,once,TRBV15,TRBD1,TGTGCCACCAGCAGACCCCGGGACAGGTACAATGAGCAGTTCTTC,CATSRPRDRYNEQFF
TRBJ1-3,.,TRBV29-1,.,TGCAGCGGGCAGGGATATGGAAACACCATATATTTT,CSGQGYGNTIYF
TRBJ1-2,.,TRBV29-1,.,TGCAGCGTTGTTGAGACACGTTATAATGGCTACACCTTC,CSVVETRYNGYTF
TRBJ2-1,.,TRBV29-1,.,TGCAGCGGTGCGGGACGGTCCTACAATGAGCAGTTCTTC,CSGAGRSYNEQFF
TRBJ1-1,.,TRBV6-5,.,TGTGCCAGCAGTTACTCACGAGGGACTGAAGCTTTCTTT,CASSYSRGTEAFF
TRBJ1-2,.,TRBV7-2,.,TGTGCCAGCAGCAACAGGTGGGGCTACACCTTC,CASSNRWGYTF
TRBJ2-5,.,TRBV5-1,.,TGCGCCAGCAGCTTATTAGGGGTCCGGGAGACCCAGTACTTC,CASSLLGVRETQYF
TRBJ2-1,.,TRBV29-1,TRBD1,TGCAGCGTTGAAGGTGGGACAGGGGTCGATGAGCAGTTCTTC,CSVEGGTGVDEQFF